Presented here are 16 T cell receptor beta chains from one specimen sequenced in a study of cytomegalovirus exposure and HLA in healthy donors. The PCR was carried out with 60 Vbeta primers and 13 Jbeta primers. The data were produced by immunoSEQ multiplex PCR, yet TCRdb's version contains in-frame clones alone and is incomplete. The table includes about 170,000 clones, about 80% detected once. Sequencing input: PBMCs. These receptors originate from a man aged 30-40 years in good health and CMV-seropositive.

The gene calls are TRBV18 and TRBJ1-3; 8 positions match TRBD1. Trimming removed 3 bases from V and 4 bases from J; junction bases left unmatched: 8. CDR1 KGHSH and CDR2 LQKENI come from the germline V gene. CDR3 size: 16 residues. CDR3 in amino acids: CASSPSTGADGNTIYF. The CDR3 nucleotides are TGTGCCAGCTCACCCTCGACAGGGGCAGACGGAAACACCATATATTTT.

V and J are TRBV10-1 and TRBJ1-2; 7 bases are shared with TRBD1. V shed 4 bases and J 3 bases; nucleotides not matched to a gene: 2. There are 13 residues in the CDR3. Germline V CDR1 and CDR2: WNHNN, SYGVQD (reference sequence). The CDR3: CASSGQGHYGYTF. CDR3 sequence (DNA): TGCGCCAGCAGTGGACAGGGCCACTATGGCTACACCTTC.

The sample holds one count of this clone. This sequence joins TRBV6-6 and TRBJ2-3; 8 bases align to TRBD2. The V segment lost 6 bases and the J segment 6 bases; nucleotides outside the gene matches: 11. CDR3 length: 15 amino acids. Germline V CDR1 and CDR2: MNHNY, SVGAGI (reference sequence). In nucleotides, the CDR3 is TGTGCCAGCAGCGACTCAGCGGGGGTCTCGGATACGCAGTATTTT. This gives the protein CASSDSAGVSDTQYF.

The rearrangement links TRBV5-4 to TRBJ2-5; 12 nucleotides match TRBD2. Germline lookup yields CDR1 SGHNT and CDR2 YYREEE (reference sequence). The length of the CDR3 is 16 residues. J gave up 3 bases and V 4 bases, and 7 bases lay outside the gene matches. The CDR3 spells CASSRRLAGVKETQYF. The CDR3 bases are TGTGCCAGCAGCCGGAGACTAGCGGGAGTCAAAGAGACCCAGTACTTC.

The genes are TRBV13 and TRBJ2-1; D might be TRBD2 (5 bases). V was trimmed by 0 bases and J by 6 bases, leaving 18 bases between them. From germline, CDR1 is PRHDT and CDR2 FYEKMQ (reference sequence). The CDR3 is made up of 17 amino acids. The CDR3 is CASSLGYGEGYVNEQFF. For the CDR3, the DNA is TGTGCCAGCAGCTTAGGTTATGGCGAGGGCTACGTCAATGAGCAGTTCTTC.

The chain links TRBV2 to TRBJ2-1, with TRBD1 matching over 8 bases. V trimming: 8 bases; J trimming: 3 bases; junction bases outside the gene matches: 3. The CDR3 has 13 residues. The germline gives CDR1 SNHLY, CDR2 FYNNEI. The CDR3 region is CASAGTGYNEQFF. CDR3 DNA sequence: TGTGCCAGCGCCGGGACAGGCTACAATGAGCAGTTCTTC.

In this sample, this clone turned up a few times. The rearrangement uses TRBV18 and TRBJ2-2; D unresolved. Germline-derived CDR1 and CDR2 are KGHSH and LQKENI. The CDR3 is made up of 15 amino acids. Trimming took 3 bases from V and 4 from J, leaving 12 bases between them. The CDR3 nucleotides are TGTGCCAGCTCACCTTCGGGTGTGACCACCGGGGAGCTGTTTTTT. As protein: CASSPSGVTTGELFF.

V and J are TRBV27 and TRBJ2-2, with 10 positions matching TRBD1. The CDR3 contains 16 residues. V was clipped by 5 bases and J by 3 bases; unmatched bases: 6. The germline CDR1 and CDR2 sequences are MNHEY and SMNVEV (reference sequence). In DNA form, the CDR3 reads TGTGCCAGCAGTCCGCGGGACAGGGGAGACACCGGGGAGCTGTTTTTT. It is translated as CASSPRDRGDTGELFF.

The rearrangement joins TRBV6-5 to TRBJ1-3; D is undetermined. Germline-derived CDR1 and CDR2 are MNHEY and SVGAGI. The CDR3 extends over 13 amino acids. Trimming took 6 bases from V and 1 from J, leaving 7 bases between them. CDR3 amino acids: CASRWTSGNTIYF. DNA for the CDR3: TGTGCCAGCAGGTGGACTTCTGGAAACACCATATATTTT.

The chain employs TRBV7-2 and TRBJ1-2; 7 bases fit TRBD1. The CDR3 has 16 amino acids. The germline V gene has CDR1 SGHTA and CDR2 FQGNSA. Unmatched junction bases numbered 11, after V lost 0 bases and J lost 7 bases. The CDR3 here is CASSLARQGRLGGYTF. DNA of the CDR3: TGTGCCAGCAGCTTAGCACGACAGGGACGACTAGGTGGCTACACCTTC.

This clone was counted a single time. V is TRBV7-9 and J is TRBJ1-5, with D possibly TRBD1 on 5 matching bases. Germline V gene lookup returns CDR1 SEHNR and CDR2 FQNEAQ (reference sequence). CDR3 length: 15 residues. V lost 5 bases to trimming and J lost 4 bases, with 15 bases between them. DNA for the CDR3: TGTGCCAGCAGCGCGGGGGGGATAGGGAATCAGCCCCAGCATTTT. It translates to CASSAGGIGNQPQHF.

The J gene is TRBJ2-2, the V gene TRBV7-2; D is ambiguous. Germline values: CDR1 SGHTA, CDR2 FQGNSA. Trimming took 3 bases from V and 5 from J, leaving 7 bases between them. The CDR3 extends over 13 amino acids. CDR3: CASSFLITGELFF. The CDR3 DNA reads TGTGCCAGCAGCTTCTTAATAACCGGGGAGCTGTTTTTT.

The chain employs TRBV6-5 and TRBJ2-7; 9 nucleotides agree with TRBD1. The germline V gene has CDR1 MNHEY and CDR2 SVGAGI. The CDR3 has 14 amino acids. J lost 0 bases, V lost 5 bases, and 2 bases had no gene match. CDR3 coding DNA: TGTGCCAGCAGTCAGGGACAGGGCTCCTACGAGCAGTACTTC. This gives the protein CASSQGQGSYEQYF.

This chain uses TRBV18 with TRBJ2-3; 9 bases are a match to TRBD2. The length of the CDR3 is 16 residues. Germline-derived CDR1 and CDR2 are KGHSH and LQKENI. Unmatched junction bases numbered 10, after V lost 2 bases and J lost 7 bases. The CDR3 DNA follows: TGTGCCAGCTCACCAGGGGCTAGCGGGGCGTGGAATACGCAGTATTTT. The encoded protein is CASSPGASGAWNTQYF.

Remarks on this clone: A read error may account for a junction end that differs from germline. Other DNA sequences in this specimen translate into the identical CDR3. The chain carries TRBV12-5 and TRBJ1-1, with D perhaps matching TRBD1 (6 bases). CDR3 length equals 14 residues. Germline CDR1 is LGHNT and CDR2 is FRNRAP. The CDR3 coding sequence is TGTGCTAGTGGTTTGGGGAACAGGGATGCTGAAGCCTTCTTT. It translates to CASGLGNRDAEAFF.

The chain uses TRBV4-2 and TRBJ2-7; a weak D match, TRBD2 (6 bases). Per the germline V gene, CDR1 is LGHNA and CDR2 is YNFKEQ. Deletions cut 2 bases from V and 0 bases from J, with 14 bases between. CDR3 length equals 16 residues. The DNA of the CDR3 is TGTGCCAGCAGCCAATTTTCCGCGGGGATCTCCTACGAGCAGTACTTC. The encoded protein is CASSQFSAGISYEQYF.